This T cell receptor beta chain was found in a study of shared clonotypes between healthy human individuals. TCRdb's copy holds only in-frame clones and misses some; the assay was immunoSEQ multiplex PCR. This table holds 850,000 to 1,200,000 clones, about 77% found once. V shed 3 bases, J shed 6 bases, and the junction held 11 bases outside the gene matches. The CDR3 runs 16 residues. Looked up from germline, CDR1 is MGHRA and CDR2 is YSYEKL. The genes are TRBV4-1 and TRBJ1-5; 7 nucleotides align to TRBD1. The origin of this receptor is a young man in good health. Sample: memory CD4+ T cells sorted from blood. Subset defined: CD45RA-negative fraction. The CDR3 sequence is CASSHPGGDTGQPQHF. The CDR3 region has the DNA TGCGCCAGCAGCCATCCAGGGGGGGATACGGGTCAGCCCCAGCATTTT.